The 12 T cell receptor beta chains reported below all come from one sample, sequenced in a study of blood T cell repertoires in COVID-19. Sequenced by immunoSEQ multiplex PCR; TCRdb stores in-frame clones only, minus some. The table shows 390,000 or so clones, with 87% occurring only once. Sequencing was performed on PBMCs or T cells enriched from blood (not recorded which). The receptors were sampled from a woman aged 45-65 years who had recovered from COVID-19.

This chain joins TRBV5-1 and TRBJ1-4, with 10 nucleotides matching TRBD1. J gave up 1 base and V 1 base, and 7 bases lay outside the gene matches. The CDR3 contains 18 residues. Germline V gene sequence: CDR1 SGHRS, CDR2 YFSETQ. This CDR3 reads CASSLSSGQGITNEKLFF. The CDR3 DNA reads TGCGCCAGCAGCTTGTCCTCGGGACAGGGGATAACTAATGAAAAACTGTTTTTT.

The V and J genes are TRBV7-9 and TRBJ1-1; 8 nucleotides align to TRBD1. The length of the CDR3 is 15 residues. Germline-derived CDR1 and CDR2 are SEHNR and FQNEAQ (reference sequence). Trimming at V came to 5 bases and at J to 6 bases, leaving 11 bases not matched to a gene. CDR3 in amino acids: CASSVVGQGPAEAFF. In DNA, the CDR3 is TGTGCCAGCAGCGTAGTCGGACAGGGCCCAGCTGAAGCTTTCTTT.

The chain recombines TRBV14 with TRBJ2-1, with D hard to call. V was trimmed by 0 bases and J by 7 bases, leaving 7 bases between them. Germline assignment: CDR1 SGHDN and CDR2 FVKESK. The CDR3 loop spans 13 amino acids. The CDR3 nucleotides read TGTGCCAGCAGCCAAGATTCGAGGAATGAGCAGTTCTTC. Translated, it gives CASSQDSRNEQFF. Complete variable domain (other parts from reference TRBV14 and TRBJ2-1): EAGVTQFPSHSVIEKGQTVTLRCDPISGHDNLYWYRRVMGKEIKFLLHFVKESKQDESGMPNNRFLAERTGGTYSTLKVQPAELEDSGVYFCASSQDSRNEQFFGPGTRLTVL.

This chain links TRBV19 with TRBJ2-5; no clear D. Between the trimmed V and J ends, which lost 6 bases and 4 bases, there was a span of 12 bases. Per germline, CDR1 LNHDA and CDR2 SQIVND (reference sequence). CDR3 length: 13 residues. The DNA for the CDR3 is TGTGCCAGTAGCCAAGGAGACGGAGAGACCCAGTACTTC. It translates to CASSQGDGETQYF.

The rearrangement links TRBV5-5 to TRBJ2-2; D possibly corresponds to TRBD1 (6 bases). Trimming removed 0 bases from V and 2 bases from J, with 11 bases in between. This CDR3 has 16 residues. CDR1 is SGHKS, CDR2 YYEKEE, per germline (reference sequence). Here the CDR3 DNA reads TGTGCCAGCAGCTTGGCGGCAGGGGAAAACACCGGGGAGCTGTTTTTT. Protein product: CASSLAAGENTGELFF.

V usage is TRBV5-6 and J usage is TRBJ1-4, with 10 positions matching TRBD1. Germline-derived CDR1 and CDR2 are SGHDT and YYEEEE. This CDR3 is built from 16 residues. The V and J ends lost 4 bases and 4 bases, in that order; junction bases with no gene match: 7. In DNA form, the CDR3 reads TGTGCCAGCAGCATCCGGGACAGGGGATTTAATGAAAAACTGTTTTTT. This codes for CASSIRDRGFNEKLFF.

This chain uses TRBV2 with TRBJ1-6, with a weak D call TRBD1 (6 bases). V dropped 5 bases and J dropped 4 bases, with 18 bases sitting between them. The CDR3 is 17 residues long. Germline lookup yields CDR1 SNHLY and CDR2 FYNNEI. The CDR3 protein is CASSMTGSPTYNSPLHF. The CDR3 DNA reads TGTGCCAGCAGTATGACAGGTTCTCCAACATATAATTCACCCCTCCACTTT. The entire variable domain, with the rest obtained from reference TRBV2 and TRBJ1-6, is as follows: EPEVTQTPSHQVTQMGQEVILRCVPISNHLYFYWYRQILGQKVEFLVSFYNNEISEKSEIFDDQFSVERPDGSNFTLKIRSTKLEDSAMYFCASSMTGSPTYNSPLHFGNGTRLTVT.

This clone was seen a single time. The chain uses TRBV5-1 and TRBJ1-2; 7 nucleotides match TRBD1. This CDR3 contains 15 residues. Germline V lookup: CDR1 SGHRS, CDR2 YFSETQ. With 3 bases clipped from V and 2 bases from J, the junction kept 7 bases outside the gene matches. The chain's CDR3 is CASSSWGTENYGYTF. The CDR3 DNA follows: TGCGCCAGCAGCTCCTGGGGGACAGAGAACTATGGCTACACCTTC.

J is TRBJ1-4 and V is TRBV29-1, with no clear D. The CDR3 consists of 13 residues. CDR1 is SQVTM, CDR2 ANQGSEA, per germline. V was clipped by 5 bases and J by 0 bases, with 7 bases between them. CDR3 sequence reads: CSVQVATNEKLFF. DNA of the CDR3: TGCAGCGTTCAGGTGGCAACTAATGAAAAACTGTTTTTT.

The chain uses TRBV10-3 and TRBJ2-7; the match to TRBD2 covers 12 bases. The trim removed 10 bases at V and 2 bases at J, leaving 6 bases unmatched. CDR1 and CDR2 (germline): ENHRY, SYGVKD. The CDR3 is 14 residues long. The CDR3 is CATRSSGGAYEQYF. CDR3 in DNA: TGTGCCACCCGGTCTAGCGGGGGGGCCTACGAGCAGTACTTC.

This clone has a single count. The chain employs TRBV18 and TRBJ1-2; D gene ambiguous. Looked up from germline, CDR1 is KGHSH and CDR2 is LQKENI. This CDR3 is built from 16 residues. V was trimmed by 3 bases and J by 0 bases, leaving 14 bases between them. CDR3 DNA: TGTGCCAGCTCACCCATCGCTGGCACAGCTAACTATGGCTACACCTTC. Protein sequence: CASSPIAGTANYGYTF.

The chain combines TRBV6-4 with TRBJ2-5, with D possibly TRBD1 on 5 matching bases. The CDR3 is 14 amino acids. Germline-derived CDR1 and CDR2 are MRHNA and SNTAGT. The V end was cut by 8 bases, the J end by 2 bases, with 15 bases between. CDR3 amino acids: CASPIQVHQETQYF. The CDR3 bases are TGTGCCAGCCCGATACAGGTGCATCAAGAGACCCAGTACTTC.